This TCR delta chain was found in a study of Vδ1+ human thymocytes. Extracted RNA was reverse transcribed into cDNA. The CDR3 regions were amplified by multiplex PCR from V-gene primers to a constant-region primer. TCRdb re-identified clones in the multiplex PCR reads via CATT. Of roughly 25,000 delta-chain clones listed, 7.4% were seen once; the top ten hold roughly 0.9%. The sorted cells were CD3+ Vdelta1+ Vdelta2- thymocytes from alphabeta-depleted thymus. Findings and limits, study-wide: Highly polyclonal TRG and TRD repertoires with Gaussian CDR3 length distributions appeared in thymus. Thymic delta-chain repertoires held approximately 20% Vdelta2 sequences and few Vdelta3, despite high sort purity.

CDR1 and CDR2 (germline): TSWWSYY, QGS. Trimming left V 6 bases short and J 8 bases short, with 22 bases between. This CDR3 is 15 amino acids long. This clone showed up just a few times. No antigen is known for it. Sequencing input: Vdelta1+ gamma-delta thymocytes from the thymus. Noted subset: FACS-sorted CD3+ TCRalphabeta- TCRVdelta1+ TCRVdelta2- thymocytes. The clonotype originates from a girl under three years old who had congenital heart surgery. This chain uses TRDV1 with TRDJ1; no definite D call. The chain's CDR3 is CALGARSPPPRKLIF. In DNA form, the CDR3 reads TGTGCTCTTGGTGCCCGGTCGCCCCCTCCCAGAAAACTCATCTTT.